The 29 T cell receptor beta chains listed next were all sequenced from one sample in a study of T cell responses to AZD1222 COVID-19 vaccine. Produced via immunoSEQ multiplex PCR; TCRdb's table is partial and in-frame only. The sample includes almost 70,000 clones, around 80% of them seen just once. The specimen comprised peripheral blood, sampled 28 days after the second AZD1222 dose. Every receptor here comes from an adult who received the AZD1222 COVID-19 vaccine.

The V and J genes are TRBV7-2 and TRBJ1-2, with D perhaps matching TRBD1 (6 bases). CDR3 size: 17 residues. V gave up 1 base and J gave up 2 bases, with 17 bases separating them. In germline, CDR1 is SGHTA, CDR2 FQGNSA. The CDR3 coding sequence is TGTGCCAGCAGCTTAGTTTACAGGGCGAATTCGAACTATGGCTACACCTTC. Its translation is CASSLVYRANSNYGYTF.

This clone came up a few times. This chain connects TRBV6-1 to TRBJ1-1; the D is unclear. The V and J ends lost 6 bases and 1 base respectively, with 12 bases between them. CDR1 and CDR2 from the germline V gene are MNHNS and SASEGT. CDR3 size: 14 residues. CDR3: CASSLSDPNTEAFF. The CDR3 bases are TGTGCCAGCAGCCTTTCGGACCCGAACACTGAAGCTTTCTTT.

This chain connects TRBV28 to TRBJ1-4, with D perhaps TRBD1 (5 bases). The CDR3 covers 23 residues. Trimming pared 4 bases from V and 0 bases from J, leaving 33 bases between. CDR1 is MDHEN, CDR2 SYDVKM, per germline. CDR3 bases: TGTGCCAGCAGTTCTCCTTGGCGGGGGTATCATTCTGGTCCCTATACAACTAATGAAAAACTGTTTTTT. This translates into CASSSPWRGYHSGPYTTNEKLFF.

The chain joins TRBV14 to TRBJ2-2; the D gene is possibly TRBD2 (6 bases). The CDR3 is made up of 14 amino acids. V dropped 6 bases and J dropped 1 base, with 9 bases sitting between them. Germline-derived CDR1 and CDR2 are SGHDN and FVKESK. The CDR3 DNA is TGTGCCAGCAGTCACGGGGGGAACACCGGGGAGCTGTTTTTT. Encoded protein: CASSHGGNTGELFF.

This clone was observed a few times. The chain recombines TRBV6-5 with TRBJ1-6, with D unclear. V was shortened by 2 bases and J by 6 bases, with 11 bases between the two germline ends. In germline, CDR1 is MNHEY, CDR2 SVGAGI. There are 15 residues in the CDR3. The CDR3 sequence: CASSYGQEGNSPLHF. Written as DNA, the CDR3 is TGTGCCAGCAGTTACGGGCAGGAAGGTAATTCACCCCTCCACTTT.

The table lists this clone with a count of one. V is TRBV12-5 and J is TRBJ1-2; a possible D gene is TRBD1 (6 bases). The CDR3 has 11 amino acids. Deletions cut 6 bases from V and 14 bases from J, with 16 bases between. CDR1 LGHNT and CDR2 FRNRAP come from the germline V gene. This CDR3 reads CASGSGQYGTF. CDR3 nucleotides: TGTGCTAGTGGGTCCGGACAGTATGGGACCTTC.

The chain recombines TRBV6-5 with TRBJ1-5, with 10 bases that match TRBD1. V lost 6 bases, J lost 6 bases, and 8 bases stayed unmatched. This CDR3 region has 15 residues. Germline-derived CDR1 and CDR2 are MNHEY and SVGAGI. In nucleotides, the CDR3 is TGTGCCAGCAGGGCGGGGACAGGGGCTGGTCAGCCCCAGCATTTT. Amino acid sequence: CASRAGTGAGQPQHF.

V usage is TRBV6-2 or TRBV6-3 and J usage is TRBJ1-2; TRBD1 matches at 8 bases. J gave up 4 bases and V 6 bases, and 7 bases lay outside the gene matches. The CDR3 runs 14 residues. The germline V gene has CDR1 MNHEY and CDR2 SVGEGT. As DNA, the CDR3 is TGTGCCAGCAGCCCAGGGGGCGCCGTCTATGGCTACACCTTC. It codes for CASSPGGAVYGYTF.

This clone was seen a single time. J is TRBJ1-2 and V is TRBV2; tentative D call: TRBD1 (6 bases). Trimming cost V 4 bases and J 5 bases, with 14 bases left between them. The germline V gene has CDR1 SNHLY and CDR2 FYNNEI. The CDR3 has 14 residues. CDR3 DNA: TGTGCCAGCAGTGTGTCCGGGACAAATTATGGCTACACCTTC. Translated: CASSVSGTNYGYTF.

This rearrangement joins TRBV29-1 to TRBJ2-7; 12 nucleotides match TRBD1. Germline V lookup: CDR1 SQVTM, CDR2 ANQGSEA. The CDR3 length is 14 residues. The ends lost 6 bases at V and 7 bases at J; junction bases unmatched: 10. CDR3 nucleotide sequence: TGCAGCGTGGGGACAGGGGGCATATCGAAAGAGCAGTACTTC. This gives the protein CSVGTGGISKEQYF.

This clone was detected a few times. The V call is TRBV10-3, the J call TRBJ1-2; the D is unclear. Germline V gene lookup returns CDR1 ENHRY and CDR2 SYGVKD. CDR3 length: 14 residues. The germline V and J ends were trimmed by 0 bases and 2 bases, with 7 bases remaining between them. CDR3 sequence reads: CAISESSQNYGYTF. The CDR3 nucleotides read TGTGCCATCAGTGAGTCTAGTCAAAACTATGGCTACACCTTC.

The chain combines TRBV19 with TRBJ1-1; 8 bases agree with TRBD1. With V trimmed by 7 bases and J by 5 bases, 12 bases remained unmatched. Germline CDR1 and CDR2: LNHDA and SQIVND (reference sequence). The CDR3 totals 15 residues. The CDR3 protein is CASTITQGAGTEAFF. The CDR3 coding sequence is TGTGCCAGTACCATAACTCAGGGGGCAGGTACTGAAGCTTTCTTT.

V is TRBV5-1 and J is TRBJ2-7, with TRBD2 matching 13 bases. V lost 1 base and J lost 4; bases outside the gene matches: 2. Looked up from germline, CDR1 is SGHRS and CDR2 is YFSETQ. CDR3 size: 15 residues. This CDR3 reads CASSLTSGGAYEQYF. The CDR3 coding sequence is TGCGCCAGCAGCTTGACTAGCGGGGGGGCGTACGAGCAGTACTTC.

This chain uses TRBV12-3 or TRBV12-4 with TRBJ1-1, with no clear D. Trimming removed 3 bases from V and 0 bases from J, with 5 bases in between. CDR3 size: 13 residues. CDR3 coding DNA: TGTGCCAGCAGTTTTGCCTTGAACACTGAAGCTTTCTTT. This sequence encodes CASSFALNTEAFF.

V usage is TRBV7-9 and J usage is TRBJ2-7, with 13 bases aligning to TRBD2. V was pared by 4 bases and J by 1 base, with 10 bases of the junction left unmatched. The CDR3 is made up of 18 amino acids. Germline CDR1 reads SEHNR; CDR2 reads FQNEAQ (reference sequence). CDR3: CASSSPGLAGLLSYEQYF. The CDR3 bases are TGTGCCAGCAGCTCACCGGGACTAGCGGGGCTCCTGTCCTACGAGCAGTACTTC. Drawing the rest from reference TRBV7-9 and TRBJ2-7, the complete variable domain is DTGVSQNPRHKITKRGQNVTFRCDPISEHNRLYWYRQTLGQGPEFLTYFQNEAQLEKSRLLSDRFSAERPKGSFSTLEIQRTEQGDSAMYLCASSSPGLAGLLSYEQYFGPGTRLTVT.

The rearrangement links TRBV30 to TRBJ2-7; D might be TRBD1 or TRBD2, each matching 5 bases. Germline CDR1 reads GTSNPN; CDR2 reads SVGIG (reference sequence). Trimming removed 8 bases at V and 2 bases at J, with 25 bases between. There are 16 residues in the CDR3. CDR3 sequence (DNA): TGTGCCCCACCACGGGACCGACAACGGTCACCCTACGAGCAGTACTTC. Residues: CAPPRDRQRSPYEQYF.

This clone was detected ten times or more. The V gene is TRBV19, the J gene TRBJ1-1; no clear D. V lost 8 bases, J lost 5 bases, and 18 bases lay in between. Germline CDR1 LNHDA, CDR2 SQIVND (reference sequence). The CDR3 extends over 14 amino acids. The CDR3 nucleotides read TGTGCCAGTCAAGGTGGAGGTAGTGGGACTGAAGCTTTCTTT. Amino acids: CASQGGGSGTEAFF.

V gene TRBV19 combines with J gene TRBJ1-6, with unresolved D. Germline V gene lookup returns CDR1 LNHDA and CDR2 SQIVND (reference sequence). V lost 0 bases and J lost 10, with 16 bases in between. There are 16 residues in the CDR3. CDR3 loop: CASSIESSALRSPLHF. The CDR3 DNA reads TGTGCCAGTAGTATAGAGTCGAGCGCCTTACGGTCACCCCTCCACTTT.

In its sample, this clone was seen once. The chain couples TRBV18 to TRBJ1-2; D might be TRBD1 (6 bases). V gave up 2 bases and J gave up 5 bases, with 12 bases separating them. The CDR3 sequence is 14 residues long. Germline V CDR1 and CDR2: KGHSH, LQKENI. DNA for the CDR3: TGTGCCAGCTCACCAAAGGACAGCGGATATGGCTACACCTTC. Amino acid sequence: CASSPKDSGYGYTF.

The CDR3 loop reads CASSIGGGQGRETQYF. CDR3 bases: TGTGCCAGTAGTATAGGGGGAGGGCAGGGAAGGGAGACCCAGTACTTC. The chain carries TRBV19 and TRBJ2-5; 7 nucleotides match TRBD2. The CDR3 spans 16 residues. The junction had 10 bases not matched to a gene; V was cut back by 1 base and J by 5 bases. Germline V gene sequence: CDR1 LNHDA, CDR2 SQIVND (reference sequence).

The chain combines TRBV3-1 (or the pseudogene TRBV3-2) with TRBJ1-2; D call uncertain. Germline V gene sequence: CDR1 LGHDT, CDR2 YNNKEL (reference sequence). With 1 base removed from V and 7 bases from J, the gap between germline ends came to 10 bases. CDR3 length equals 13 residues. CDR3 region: CASSQVGEGGYTF. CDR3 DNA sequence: TGTGCCAGCAGCCAAGTTGGGGAGGGTGGCTACACCTTC.

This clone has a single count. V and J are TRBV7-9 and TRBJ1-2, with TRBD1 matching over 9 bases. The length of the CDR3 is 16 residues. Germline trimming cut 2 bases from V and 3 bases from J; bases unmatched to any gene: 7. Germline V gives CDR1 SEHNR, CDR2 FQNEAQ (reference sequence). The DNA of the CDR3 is TGTGCCAGCAGCTTAACCGGGACAGGGACATACTATGGCTACACCTTC. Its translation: CASSLTGTGTYYGYTF.

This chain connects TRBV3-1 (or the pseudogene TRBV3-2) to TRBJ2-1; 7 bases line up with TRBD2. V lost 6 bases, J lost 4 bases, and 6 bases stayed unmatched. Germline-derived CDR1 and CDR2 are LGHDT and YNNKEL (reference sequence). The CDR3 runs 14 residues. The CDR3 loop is CASRLAAEYNEQFF. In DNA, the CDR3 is TGTGCCAGCAGGCTAGCGGCGGAGTACAATGAGCAGTTCTTC.

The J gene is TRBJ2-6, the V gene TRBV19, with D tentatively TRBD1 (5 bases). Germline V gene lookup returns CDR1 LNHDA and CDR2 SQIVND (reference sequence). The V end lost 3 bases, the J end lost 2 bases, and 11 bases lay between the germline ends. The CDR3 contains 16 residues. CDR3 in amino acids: CASSMRGRAGANVLTF. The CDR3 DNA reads TGTGCCAGTAGTATGCGCGGCAGGGCTGGGGCCAACGTCCTGACTTTC.

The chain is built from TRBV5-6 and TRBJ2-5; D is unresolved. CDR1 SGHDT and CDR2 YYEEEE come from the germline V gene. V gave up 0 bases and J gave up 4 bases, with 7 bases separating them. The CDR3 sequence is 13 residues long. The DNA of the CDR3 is TGTGCCAGCAGCTTGGGGGTAGGAGAGACCCAGTACTTC. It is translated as CASSLGVGETQYF. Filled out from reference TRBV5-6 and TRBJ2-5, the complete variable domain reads DAGVTQSPTHLIKTRGQQVTLRCSPKSGHDTVSWYQQALGQGPQFIFQYYEEEERQRGNFPDRFSGHQFPNYSSELNVNALLLGDSALYLCASSLGVGETQYFGPGTRLLVL.

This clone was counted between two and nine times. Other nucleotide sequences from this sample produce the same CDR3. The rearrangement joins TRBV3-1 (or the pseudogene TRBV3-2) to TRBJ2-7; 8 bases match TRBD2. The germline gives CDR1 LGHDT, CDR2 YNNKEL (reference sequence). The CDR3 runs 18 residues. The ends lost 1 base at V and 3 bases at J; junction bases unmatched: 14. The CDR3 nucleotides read TGTGCCAGCAGCCAAGGTCAATGGGGTCGGGCGGGGGGCTACGAGCAGTACTTC. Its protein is CASSQGQWGRAGGYEQYF.

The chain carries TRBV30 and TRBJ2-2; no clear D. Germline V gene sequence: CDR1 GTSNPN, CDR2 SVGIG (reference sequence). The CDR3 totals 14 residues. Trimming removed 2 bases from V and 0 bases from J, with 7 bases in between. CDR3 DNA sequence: TGTGCCTGGAGTACCCTGACGAACACCGGGGAGCTGTTTTTT. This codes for CAWSTLTNTGELFF.

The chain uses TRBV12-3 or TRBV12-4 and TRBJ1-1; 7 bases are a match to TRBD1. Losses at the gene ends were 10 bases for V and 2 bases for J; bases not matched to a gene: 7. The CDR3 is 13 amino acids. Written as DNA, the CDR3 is TGTGCCACCCGACAGGGACCAAACACTGAAGCTTTCTTT. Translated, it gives CATRQGPNTEAFF.

The DNA for the CDR3 is TGCAGCGTTGATAAAGGGAACCTAGGAGCTGAAGCTTTCTTT. Amino acids: CSVDKGNLGAEAFF. The chain employs TRBV29-1 and TRBJ1-1; D gene uncertain. The CDR3 spans 14 residues. With 3 bases removed from V and 6 bases from J, the gap between germline ends came to 17 bases. Germline V gene lookup returns CDR1 SQVTM and CDR2 ANQGSEA.